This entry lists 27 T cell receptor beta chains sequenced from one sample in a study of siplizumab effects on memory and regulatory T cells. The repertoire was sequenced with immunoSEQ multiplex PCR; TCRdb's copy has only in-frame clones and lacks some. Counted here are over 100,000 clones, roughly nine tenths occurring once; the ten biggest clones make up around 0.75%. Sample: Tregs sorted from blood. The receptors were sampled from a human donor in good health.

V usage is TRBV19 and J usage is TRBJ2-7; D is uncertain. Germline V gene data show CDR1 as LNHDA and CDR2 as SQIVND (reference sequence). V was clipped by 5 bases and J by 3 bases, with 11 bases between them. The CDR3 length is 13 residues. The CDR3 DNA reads TGTGCCAGTAGTGACCCCCAGCGCTACGAGCAGTACTTC. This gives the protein CASSDPQRYEQYF.

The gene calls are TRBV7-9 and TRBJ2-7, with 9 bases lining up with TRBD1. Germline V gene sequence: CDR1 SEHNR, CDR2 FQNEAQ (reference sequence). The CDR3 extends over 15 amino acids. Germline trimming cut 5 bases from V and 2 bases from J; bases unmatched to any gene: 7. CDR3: CASSRQGVETYEQYF. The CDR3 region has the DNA TGTGCCAGCAGCCGACAGGGGGTGGAGACCTACGAGCAGTACTTC.

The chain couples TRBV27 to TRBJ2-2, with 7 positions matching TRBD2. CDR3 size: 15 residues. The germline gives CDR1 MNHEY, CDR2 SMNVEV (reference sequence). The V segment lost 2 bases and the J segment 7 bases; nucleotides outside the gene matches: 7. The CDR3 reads CASSLAGEVNGELFF. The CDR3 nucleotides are TGTGCCAGCAGTTTAGCGGGAGAGGTCAACGGGGAGCTGTTTTTT.

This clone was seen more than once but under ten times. The CDR3 reads CSDAEDLLSEAFF. The DNA of the CDR3 is TGCAGCGACGCGGAGGACCTGTTGAGTGAAGCTTTCTTT. V usage is TRBV29-1 and J usage is TRBJ1-1; D is uncertain. The germline V gene encodes CDR1 SQVTM and CDR2 ANQGSEA. The CDR3 has 13 amino acids. With 7 bases removed from V and 7 bases from J, the gap between germline ends came to 19 bases.

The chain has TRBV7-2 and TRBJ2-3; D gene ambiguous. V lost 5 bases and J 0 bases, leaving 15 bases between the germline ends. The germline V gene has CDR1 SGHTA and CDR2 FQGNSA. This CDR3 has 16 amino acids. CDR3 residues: CASSRRPSASTDTQYF. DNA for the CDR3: TGTGCCAGCAGCCGACGACCATCCGCTAGCACAGATACGCAGTATTTT.

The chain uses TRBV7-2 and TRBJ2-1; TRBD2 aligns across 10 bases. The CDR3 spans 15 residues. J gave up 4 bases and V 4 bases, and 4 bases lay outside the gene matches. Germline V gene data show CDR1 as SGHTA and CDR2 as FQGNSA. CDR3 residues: CASSSGTSVYNEQFF. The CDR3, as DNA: TGTGCCAGCAGCTCCGGGACTAGCGTGTACAATGAGCAGTTCTTC. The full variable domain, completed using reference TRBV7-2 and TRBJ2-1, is GAGVSQSPSNKVTEKGKDVELRCDPISGHTALYWYRQSLGQGLEFLIYFQGNSAPDKSGLPSDRFSAERTGGSVSTLTIQRTQQEDSAVYLCASSSGTSVYNEQFFGPGTRLTVL.

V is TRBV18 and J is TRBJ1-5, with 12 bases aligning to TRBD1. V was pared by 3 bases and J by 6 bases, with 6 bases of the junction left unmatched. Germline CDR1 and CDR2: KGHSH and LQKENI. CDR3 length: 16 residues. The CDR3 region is CASSPGTGGIIQPQHF. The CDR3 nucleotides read TGTGCCAGCTCACCGGGGACAGGGGGCATTATTCAGCCCCAGCATTTT. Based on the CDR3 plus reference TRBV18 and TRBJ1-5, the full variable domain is NAGVMQNPRHLVRRRGQEARLRCSPMKGHSHVYWYRQLPEEGLKFMVYLQKENIIDESGMPKERFSAEFPKEGPSILRIQQVVRGDSAAYFCASSPGTGGIIQPQHFGDGTRLSIL.

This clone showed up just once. The CDR3 bases are TGTGCCAGTAGTGTCGGACTAGCGGAGGCTACGCAGTATTTT. This gives the protein CASSVGLAEATQYF. This chain uses TRBV19 with TRBJ2-3; TRBD2 matches 10 bases. Germline assignment: CDR1 LNHDA and CDR2 SQIVND (reference sequence). V trimming: 5 bases; J trimming: 8 bases; junction bases outside the gene matches: 7. This CDR3 contains 14 residues.

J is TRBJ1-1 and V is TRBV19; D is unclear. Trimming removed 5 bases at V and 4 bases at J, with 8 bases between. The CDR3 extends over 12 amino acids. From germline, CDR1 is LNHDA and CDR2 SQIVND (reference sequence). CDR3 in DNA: TGTGCCAGTAGTCGACCCGGCACTGAAGCTTTCTTT. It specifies CASSRPGTEAFF.

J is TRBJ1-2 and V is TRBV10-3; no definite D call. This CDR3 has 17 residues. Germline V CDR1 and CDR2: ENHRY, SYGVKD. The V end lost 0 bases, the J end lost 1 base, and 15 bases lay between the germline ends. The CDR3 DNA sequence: TGTGCCATCAGTGAGTCCGGCTATGTGGGAGTTAACTATGGCTACACCTTC. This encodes CAISESGYVGVNYGYTF.

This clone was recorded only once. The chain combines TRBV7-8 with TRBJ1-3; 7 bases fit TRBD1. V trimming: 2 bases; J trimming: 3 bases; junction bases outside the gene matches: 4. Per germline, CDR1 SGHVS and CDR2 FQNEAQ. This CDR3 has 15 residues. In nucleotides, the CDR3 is TGTGCCAGCAGCTTACAGGGGGGCATTGGAAACACCATATATTTT. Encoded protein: CASSLQGGIGNTIYF.

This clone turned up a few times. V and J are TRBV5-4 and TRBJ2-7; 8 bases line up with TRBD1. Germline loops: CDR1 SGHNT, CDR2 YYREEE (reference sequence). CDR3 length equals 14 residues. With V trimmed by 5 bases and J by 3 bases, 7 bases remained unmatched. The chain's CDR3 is CASSSRGPGYEQYF. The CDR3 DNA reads TGTGCCAGCAGTTCCAGGGGGCCTGGCTACGAGCAGTACTTC. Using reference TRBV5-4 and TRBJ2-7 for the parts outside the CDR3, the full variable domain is ETGVTQSPTHLIKTRGQQVTLRCSSQSGHNTVSWYQQALGQGPQFIFQYYREEENGRGNFPPRFSGLQFPNYSSELNVNALELDDSALYLCASSSRGPGYEQYFGPGTRLTVT.

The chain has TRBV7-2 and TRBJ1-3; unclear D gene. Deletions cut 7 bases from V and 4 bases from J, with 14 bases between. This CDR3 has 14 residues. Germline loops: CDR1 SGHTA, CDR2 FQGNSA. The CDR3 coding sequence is TGTGCCAGCAAGACACAGCAACAGGGAAACACCATATATTTT. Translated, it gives CASKTQQQGNTIYF.

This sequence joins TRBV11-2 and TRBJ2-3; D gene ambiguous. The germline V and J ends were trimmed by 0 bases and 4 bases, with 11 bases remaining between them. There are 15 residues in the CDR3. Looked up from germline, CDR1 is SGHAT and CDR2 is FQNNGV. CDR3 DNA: TGTGCCAGCAGCTTAGATCTGGCTATCTCAGATACGCAGTATTTT. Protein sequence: CASSLDLAISDTQYF.

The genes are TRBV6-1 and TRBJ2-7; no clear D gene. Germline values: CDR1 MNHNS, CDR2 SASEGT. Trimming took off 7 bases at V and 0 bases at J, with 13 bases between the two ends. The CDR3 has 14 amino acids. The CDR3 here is CASKPRTTSYEQYF. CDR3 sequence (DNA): TGTGCCAGCAAGCCCCGGACGACCTCCTACGAGCAGTACTTC.

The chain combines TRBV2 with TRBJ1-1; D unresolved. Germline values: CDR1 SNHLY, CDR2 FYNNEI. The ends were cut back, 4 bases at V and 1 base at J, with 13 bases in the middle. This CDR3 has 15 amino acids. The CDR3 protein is CASSGVTHRNTEAFF. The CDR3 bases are TGTGCCAGCAGTGGGGTTACCCACCGGAACACTGAAGCTTTCTTT.

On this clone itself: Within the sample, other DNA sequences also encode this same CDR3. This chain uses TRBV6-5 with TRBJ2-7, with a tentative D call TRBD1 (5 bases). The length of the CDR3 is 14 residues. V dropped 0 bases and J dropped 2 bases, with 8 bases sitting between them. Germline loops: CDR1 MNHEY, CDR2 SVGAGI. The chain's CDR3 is CASSYSQGPYEQYF. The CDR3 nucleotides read TGTGCCAGCAGTTACTCCCAGGGTCCCTACGAGCAGTACTTC.

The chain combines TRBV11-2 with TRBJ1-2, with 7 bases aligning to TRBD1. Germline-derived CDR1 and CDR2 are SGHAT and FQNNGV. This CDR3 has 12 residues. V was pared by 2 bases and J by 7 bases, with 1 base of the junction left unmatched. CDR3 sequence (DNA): TGTGCCAGCAGCTTATGGGACAGTGGCTACACCTTC. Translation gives CASSLWDSGYTF.

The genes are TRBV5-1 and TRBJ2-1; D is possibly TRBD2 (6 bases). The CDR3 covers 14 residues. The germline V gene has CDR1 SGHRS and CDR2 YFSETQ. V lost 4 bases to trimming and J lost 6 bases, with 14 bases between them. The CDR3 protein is CASSPGPGGNEQFF. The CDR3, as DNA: TGCGCCAGCAGCCCGGGGCCCGGGGGCAATGAGCAGTTCTTC. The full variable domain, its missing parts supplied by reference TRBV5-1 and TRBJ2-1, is KAGVTQTPRYLIKTRGQQVTLSCSPISGHRSVSWYQQTPGQGLQFLFEYFSETQRNKGNFPGRFSGRQFSNSRSEMNVSTLELGDSALYLCASSPGPGGNEQFFGPGTRLTVL.

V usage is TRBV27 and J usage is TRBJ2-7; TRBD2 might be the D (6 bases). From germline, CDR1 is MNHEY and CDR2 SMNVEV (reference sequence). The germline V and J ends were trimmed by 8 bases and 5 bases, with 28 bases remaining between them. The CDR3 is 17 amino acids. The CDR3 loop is CASCPAGGASGPHEQYF. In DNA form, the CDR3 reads TGTGCCAGCTGCCCCGCTGGTGGAGCGAGCGGGCCCCACGAGCAGTACTTC.

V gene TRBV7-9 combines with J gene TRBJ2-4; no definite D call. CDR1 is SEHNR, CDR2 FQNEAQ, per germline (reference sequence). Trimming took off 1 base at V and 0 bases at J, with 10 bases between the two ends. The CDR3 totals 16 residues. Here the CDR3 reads CASSLGAGVAKNIQYF. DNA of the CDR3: TGTGCCAGCAGCTTAGGAGCAGGCGTAGCCAAAAACATTCAGTACTTC.

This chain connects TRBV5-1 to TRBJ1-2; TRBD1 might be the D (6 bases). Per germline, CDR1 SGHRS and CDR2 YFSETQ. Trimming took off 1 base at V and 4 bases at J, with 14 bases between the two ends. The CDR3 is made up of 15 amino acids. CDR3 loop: CASSLPGAPGYGYTF. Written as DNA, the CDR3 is TGCGCCAGCAGCTTGCCGGGGGCGCCCGGCTATGGCTACACCTTC.

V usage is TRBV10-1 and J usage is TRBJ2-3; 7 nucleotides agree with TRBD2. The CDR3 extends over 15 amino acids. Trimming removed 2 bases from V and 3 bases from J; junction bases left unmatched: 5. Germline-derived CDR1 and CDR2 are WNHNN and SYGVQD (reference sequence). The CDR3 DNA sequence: TGCGCCAGCAGTGAGGAGGTTAGCGGGACAGATACGCAGTATTTT. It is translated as CASSEEVSGTDTQYF.

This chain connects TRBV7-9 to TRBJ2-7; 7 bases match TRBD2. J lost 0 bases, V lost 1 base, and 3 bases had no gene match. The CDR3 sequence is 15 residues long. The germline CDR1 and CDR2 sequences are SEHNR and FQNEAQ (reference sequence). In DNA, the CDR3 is TGTGCCAGCAGCTTAGTGGGGGGGACCTCCTACGAGCAGTACTTC. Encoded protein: CASSLVGGTSYEQYF.

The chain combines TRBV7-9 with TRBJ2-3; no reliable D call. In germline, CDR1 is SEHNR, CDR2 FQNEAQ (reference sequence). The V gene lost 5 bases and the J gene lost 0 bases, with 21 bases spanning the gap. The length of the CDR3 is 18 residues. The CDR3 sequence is CASSPTSTRLTSTDTQYF. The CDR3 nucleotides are TGTGCCAGCAGCCCCACTTCGACTCGTCTGACTAGCACAGATACGCAGTATTTT.

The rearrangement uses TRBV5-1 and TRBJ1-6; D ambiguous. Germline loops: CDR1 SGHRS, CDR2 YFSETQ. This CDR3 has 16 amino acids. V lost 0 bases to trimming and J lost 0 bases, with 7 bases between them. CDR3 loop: CASSLALSSYNSPLHF. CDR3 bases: TGCGCCAGCAGCTTGGCCTTGAGCTCCTATAATTCACCCCTCCACTTT. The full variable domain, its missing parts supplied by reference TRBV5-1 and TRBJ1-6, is KAGVTQTPRYLIKTRGQQVTLSCSPISGHRSVSWYQQTPGQGLQFLFEYFSETQRNKGNFPGRFSGRQFSNSRSEMNVSTLELGDSALYLCASSLALSSYNSPLHFGNGTRLTVT.

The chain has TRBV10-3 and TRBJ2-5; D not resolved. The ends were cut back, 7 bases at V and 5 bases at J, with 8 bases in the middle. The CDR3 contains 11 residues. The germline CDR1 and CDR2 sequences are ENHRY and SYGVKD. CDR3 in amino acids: CAIMVRETQYF. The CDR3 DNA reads TGTGCCATCATGGTTCGCGAGACCCAGTACTTC.